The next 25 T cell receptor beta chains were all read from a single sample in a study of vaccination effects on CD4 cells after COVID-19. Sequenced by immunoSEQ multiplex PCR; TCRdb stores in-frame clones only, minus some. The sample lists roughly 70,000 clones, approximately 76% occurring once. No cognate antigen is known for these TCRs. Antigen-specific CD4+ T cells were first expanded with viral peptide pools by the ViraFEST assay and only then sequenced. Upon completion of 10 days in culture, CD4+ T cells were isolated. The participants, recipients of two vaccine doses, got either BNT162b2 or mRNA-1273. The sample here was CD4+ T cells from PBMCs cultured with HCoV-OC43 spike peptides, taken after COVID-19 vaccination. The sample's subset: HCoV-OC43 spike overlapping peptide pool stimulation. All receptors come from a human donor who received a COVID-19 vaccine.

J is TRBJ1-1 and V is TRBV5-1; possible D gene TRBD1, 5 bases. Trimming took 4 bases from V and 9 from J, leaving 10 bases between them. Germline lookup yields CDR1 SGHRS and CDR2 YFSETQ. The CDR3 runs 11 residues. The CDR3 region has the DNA TGCGCCAGCAGCAGCCGGGACCAAGCTTTCTTT. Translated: CASSSRDQAFF. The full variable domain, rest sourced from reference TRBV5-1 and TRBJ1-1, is KAGVTQTPRYLIKTRGQQVTLSCSPISGHRSVSWYQQTPGQGLQFLFEYFSETQRNKGNFPGRFSGRQFSNSRSEMNVSTLELGDSALYLCASSSRDQAFFGQGTRLTVV.

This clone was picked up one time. CDR3 nucleotide sequence: TGTGCCAGCAGTATAGCGGGGTACTCTAATGAGCAGTTCTTC. It codes for CASSIAGYSNEQFF. The chain has TRBV28 and TRBJ2-1, with 8 bases lining up with TRBD2. The CDR3 contains 14 residues. Trimming took 5 bases from V and 7 from J; bases not matched to a gene: 7. Germline V gene lookup returns CDR1 MDHEN and CDR2 SYDVKM.

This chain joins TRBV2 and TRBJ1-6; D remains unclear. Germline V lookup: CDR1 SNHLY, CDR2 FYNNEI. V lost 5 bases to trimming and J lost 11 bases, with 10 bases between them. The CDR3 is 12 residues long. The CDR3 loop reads CASSPDGAPLHF. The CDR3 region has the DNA TGTGCCAGCAGTCCGGACGGGGCACCCCTCCACTTT.

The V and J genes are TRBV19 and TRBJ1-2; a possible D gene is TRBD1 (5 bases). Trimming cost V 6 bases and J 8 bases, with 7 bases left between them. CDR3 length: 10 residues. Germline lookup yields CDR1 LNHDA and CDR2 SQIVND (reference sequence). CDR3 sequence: CASRGLGYTF. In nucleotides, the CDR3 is TGTGCCAGTAGGGGGCTAGGCTACACCTTC. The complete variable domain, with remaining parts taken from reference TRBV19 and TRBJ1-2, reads DGGITQSPKYLFRKEGQNVTLSCEQNLNHDAMYWYRQDPGQGLRLIYYSQIVNDFQKGDIAEGYSVSREKKESFPLTVTSAQKNPTAFYLCASRGLGYTFGSGTRLTVV.

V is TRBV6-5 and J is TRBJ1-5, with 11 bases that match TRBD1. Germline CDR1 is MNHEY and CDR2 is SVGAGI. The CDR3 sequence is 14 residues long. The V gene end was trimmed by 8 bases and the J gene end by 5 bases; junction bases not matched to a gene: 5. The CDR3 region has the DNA TGTGCCAGCCGCCGGGACAGGGGGGATCAGCCCCAGCATTTT. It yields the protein CASRRDRGDQPQHF.

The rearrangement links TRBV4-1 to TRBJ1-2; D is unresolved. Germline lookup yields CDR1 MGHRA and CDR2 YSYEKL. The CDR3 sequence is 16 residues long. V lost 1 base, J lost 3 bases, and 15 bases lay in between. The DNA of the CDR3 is TGCGCCAGCAGCCAAGTGGTCGGCGGGCTTTACTATGGCTACACCTTC. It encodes CASSQVVGGLYYGYTF.

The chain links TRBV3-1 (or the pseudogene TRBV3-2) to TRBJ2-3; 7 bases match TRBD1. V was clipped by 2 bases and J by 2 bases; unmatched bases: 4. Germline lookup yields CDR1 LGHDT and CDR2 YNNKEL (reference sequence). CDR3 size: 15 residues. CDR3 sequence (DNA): TGTGCCAGCAGCCAACCGGGACAGTTCACAGATACGCAGTATTTT. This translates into CASSQPGQFTDTQYF.

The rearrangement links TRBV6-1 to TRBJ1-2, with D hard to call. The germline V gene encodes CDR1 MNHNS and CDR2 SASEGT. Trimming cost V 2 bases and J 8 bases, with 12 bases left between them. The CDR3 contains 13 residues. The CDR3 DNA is TGTGCCAGCAGTGAACGTGGGTATAGAGGCTACACCTTC. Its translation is CASSERGYRGYTF.

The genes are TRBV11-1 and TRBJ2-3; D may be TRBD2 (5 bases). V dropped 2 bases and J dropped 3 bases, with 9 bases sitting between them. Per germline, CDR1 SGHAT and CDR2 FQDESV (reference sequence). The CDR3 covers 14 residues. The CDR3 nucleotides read TGTGCCAGCAGCTTAAGTCTAGCAACAGATACGCAGTATTTT. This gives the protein CASSLSLATDTQYF.

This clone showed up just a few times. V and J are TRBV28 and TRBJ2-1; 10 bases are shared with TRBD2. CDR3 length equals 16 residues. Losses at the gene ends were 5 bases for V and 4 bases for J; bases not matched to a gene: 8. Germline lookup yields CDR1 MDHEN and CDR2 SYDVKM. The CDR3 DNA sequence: TGTGCCAGCAGTCCGCAACTAGCGGGGTCGTACAATGAGCAGTTCTTC. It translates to CASSPQLAGSYNEQFF.

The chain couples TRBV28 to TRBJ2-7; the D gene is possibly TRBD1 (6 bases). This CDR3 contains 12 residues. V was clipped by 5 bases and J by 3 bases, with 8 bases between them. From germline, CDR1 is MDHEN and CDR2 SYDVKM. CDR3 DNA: TGTGCCAGCAGTACAGGGTACTACGAGCAGTACGTC. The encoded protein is CASSTGYYEQYV.

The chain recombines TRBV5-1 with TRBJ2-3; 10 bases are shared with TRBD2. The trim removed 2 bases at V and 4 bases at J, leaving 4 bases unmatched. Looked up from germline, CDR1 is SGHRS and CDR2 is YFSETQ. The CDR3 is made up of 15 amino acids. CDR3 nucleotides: TGCGCCAGCAGCTTCAGACTAGCGGGCGCAGATACGCAGTATTTT. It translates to CASSFRLAGADTQYF.

CDR3 sequence (DNA): TGTGCCAGCAGCGTAGACCCGACACCGTTGAACACTGAAGCTTTCTTT. Its protein is CASSVDPTPLNTEAFF. This chain uses TRBV9 with TRBJ1-1, with D uncertain. The V end was cut by 0 bases, the J end by 0 bases, with 12 bases between. CDR3 size: 16 residues. CDR1 is SGDLS, CDR2 YYNGEE, per germline.

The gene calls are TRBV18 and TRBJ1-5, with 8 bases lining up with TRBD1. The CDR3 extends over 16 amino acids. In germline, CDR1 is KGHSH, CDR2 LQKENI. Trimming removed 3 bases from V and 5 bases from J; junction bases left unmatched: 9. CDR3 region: CASSPGAGGADQPQHF. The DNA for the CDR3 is TGTGCCAGCTCACCGGGGGCAGGGGGCGCGGATCAGCCCCAGCATTTT. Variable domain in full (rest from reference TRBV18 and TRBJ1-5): NAGVMQNPRHLVRRRGQEARLRCSPMKGHSHVYWYRQLPEEGLKFMVYLQKENIIDESGMPKERFSAEFPKEGPSILRIQQVVRGDSAAYFCASSPGAGGADQPQHFGDGTRLSIL.

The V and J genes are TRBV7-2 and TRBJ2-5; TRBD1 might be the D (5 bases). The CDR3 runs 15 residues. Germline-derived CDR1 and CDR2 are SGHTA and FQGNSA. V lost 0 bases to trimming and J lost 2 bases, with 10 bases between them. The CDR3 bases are TGTGCCAGCAGCTTAGCGCTGGGGCCTCAAGAGACCCAGTACTTC. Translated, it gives CASSLALGPQETQYF.

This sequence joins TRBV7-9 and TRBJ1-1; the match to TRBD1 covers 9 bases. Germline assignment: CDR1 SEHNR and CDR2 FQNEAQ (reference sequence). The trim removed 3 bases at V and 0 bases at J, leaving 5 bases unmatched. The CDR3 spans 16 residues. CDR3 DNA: TGTGCCAGCAGCTTGGGACAGGGACTCATGAACACTGAAGCTTTCTTT. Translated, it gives CASSLGQGLMNTEAFF. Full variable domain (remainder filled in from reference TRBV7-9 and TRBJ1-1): DTGVSQNPRHKITKRGQNVTFRCDPISEHNRLYWYRQTLGQGPEFLTYFQNEAQLEKSRLLSDRFSAERPKGSFSTLEIQRTEQGDSAMYLCASSLGQGLMNTEAFFGQGTRLTVV.

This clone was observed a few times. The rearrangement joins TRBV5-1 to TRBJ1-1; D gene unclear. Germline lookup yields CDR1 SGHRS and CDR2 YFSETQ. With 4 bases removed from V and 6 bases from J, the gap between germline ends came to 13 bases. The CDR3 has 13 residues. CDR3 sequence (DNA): TGCGCCAGCAGCCGGGAGCCCGGGGCTGAAGCTTTCTTT. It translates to CASSREPGAEAFF. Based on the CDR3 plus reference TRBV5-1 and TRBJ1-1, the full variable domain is KAGVTQTPRYLIKTRGQQVTLSCSPISGHRSVSWYQQTPGQGLQFLFEYFSETQRNKGNFPGRFSGRQFSNSRSEMNVSTLELGDSALYLCASSREPGAEAFFGQGTRLTVV.

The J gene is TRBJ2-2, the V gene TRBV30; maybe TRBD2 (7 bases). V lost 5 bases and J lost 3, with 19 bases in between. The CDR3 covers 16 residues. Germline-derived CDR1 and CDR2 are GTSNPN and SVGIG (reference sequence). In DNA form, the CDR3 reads TGTGCCTGGGCGACCCGGGGGGCGCCGGACACCGGGGAGCTGTTTTTT. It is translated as CAWATRGAPDTGELFF.

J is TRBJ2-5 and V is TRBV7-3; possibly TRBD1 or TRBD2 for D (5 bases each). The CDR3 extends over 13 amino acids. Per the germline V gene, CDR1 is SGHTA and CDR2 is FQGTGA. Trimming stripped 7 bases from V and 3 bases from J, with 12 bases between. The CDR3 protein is CASKGVGEETQYF. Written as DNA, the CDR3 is TGTGCCAGCAAGGGTGTGGGGGAAGAGACCCAGTACTTC.

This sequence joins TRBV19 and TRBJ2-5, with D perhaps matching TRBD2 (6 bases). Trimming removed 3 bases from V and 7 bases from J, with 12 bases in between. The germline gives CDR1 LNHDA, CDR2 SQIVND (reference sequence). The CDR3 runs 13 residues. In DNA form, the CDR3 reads TGTGCCAGTAGTATGGAGGGCGCGGGGACCCAGTACTTC. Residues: CASSMEGAGTQYF. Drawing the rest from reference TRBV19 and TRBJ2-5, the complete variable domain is DGGITQSPKYLFRKEGQNVTLSCEQNLNHDAMYWYRQDPGQGLRLIYYSQIVNDFQKGDIAEGYSVSREKKESFPLTVTSAQKNPTAFYLCASSMEGAGTQYFGPGTRLLVL.

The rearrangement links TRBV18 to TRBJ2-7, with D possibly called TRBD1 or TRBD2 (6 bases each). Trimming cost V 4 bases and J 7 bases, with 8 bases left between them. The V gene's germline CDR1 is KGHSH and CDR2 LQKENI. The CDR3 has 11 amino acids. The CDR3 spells CASSQGGEQYV. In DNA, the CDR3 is TGTGCCAGCTCACAGGGGGGTGAGCAGTACGTC.

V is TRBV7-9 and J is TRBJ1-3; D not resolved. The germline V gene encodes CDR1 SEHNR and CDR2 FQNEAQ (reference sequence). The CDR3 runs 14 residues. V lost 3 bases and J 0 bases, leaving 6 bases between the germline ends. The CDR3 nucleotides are TGTGCCAGCAGCTTTGGGAGCTCTGGAAACACCATATATTTT. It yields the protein CASSFGSSGNTIYF.

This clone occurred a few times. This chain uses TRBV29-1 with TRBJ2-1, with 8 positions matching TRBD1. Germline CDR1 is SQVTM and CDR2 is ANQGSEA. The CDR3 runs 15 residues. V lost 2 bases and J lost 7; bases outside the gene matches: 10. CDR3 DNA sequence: TGCAGCGTTGAACCGGGGTATGGGGACAGGAATGAGCAGTTCTTC. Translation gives CSVEPGYGDRNEQFF.

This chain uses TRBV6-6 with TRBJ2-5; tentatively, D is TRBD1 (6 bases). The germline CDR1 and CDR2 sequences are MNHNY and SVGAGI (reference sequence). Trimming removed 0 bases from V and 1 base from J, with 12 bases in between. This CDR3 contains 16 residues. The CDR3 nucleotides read TGTGCCAGCAGTTACTCCATCAACAGGGTCCAAGAGACCCAGTACTTC. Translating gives CASSYSINRVQETQYF.

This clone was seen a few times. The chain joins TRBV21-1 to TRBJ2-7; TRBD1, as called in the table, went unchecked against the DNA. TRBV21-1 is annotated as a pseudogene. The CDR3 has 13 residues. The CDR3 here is CASSTTAPYEQYV. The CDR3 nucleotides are TGTGCCAGCAGCACAACAGCCCCCTACGAGCAGTACGTC.